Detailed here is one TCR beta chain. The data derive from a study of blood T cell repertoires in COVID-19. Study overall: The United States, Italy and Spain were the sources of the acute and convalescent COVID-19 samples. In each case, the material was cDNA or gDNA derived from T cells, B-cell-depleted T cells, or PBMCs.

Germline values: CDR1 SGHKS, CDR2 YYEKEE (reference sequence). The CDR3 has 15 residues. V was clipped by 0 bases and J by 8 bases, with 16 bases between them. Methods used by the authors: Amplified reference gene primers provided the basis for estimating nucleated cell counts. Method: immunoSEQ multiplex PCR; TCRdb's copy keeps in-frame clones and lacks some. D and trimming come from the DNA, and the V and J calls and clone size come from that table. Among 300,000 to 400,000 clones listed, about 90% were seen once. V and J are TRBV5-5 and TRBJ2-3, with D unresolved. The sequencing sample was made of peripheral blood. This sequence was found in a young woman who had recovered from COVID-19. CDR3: CASSLGSAPLSTQYF. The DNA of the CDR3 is TGTGCCAGCAGCTTGGGCTCCGCACCACTATCTACGCAGTATTTT.